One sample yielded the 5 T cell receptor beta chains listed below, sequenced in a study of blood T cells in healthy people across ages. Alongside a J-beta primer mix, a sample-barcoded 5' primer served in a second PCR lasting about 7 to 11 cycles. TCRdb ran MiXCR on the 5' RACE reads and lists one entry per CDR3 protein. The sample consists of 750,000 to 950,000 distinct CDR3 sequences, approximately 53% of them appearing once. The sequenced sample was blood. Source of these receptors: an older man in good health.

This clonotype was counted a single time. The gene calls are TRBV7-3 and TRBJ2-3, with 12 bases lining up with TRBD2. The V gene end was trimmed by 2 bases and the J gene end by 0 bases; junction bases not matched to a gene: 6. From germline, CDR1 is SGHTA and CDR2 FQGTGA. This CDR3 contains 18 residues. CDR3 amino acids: CASSLELAGGGSTDTQYF. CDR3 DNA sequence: TGTGCCAGCAGCTTAGAACTAGCGGGGGGAGGAAGCACAGATACGCAGTATTTT.

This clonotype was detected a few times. The CDR3 protein is CATSETSGGTDTQYF. The CDR3 coding sequence is TGTGCCACCAGTGAGACTAGCGGGGGCACAGATACGCAGTATTTT. This sequence joins TRBV24-1 and TRBJ2-3; 11 bases fit TRBD2. Trimming at V came to 4 bases and at J to 1 base, leaving 0 bases not matched to a gene. Per germline, CDR1 KGHDR and CDR2 SFDVKD. This CDR3 has 15 residues.

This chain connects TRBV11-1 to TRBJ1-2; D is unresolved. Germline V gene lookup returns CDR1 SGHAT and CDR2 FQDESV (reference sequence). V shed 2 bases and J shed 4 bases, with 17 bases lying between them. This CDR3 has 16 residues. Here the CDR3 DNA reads TGTGCCAGCAGCTTATCCCCCGGCCCGGGGTCCTATGGCTACACCTTC. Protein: CASSLSPGPGSYGYTF.

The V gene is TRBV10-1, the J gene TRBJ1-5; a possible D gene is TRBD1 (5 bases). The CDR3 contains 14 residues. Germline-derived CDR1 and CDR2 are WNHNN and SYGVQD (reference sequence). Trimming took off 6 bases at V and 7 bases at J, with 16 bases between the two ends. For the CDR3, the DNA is TGCGCCAGCAGCGATGACAGTTCCCGGCAGCCCCAGCATTTT. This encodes CASSDDSSRQPQHF.

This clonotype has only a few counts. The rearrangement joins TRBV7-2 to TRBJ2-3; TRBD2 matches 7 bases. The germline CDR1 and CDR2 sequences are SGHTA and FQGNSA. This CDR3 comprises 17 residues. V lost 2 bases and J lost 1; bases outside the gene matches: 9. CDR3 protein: CASSLRVSGERTDTQYF. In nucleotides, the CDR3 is TGTGCCAGCAGCTTAAGGGTGAGCGGGGAGCGCACAGATACGCAGTATTTT.